Listed below are T cell receptor beta chains from one sample, sequenced in a study of T cell responses to AZD1222 COVID-19 vaccine. Assay used: immunoSEQ multiplex PCR; TCRdb lists only in-frame clones, some missing. The data hold fewer than 70,000 clones, with 75% to 90% observed a single time. The specimen comprised peripheral blood, sampled 28 days after the second AZD1222 dose. These receptors were taken from an adult who received the AZD1222 COVID-19 vaccine. Each CDR3 is given with its conserved first and last residue. Each record gives: clone size, V gene, D gene, J gene, CDR3 protein, CDR3 DNA. D genes are given only for firm matches. Only part of the rows carry a size: once, few, many, or a class if the clone is expanded.

NA	TRBV29-1	NA	TRBJ2-1	CSGGYNEQFF	TGCAGCGGAGGCTACAATGAGCAGTTCTTC
NA	TRBV5-1	NA	TRBJ2-2	CASSPGAGDTGELFF	TGCGCCAGCAGCCCTGGTGCAGGGGATACCGGGGAGCTGTTTTTT
once	TRBV21-1	NA	TRBJ2-1	CASSPDRDGIDNEQFF	TGTGCCAGCAGCCCCGACAGGGACGGGATAGACAATGAGCAGTTCTTC
NA	TRBV12-3/TRBV12-4	NA	TRBJ1-4	CASSLRGEKLFF	TGTGCCAGCAGTTTAAGAGGTGAAAAACTGTTTTTT
NA	TRBV2	TRBD1	TRBJ2-7	CASRGDRSYEQYF	TGTGCCAGCAGGGGGGACAGATCCTACGAGCAGTACTTC
NA	TRBV5-1	NA	TRBJ2-2	CASSLEAGPGELFF	TGCGCCAGCAGCTTGGAAGCTGGACCCGGGGAGCTGTTTTTT
NA	TRBV27	NA	TRBJ1-2	CASSPGGSVNYGYTF	TGTGCCAGCAGTCCGGGGGGGTCCGTTAACTATGGCTACACCTTC
NA	TRBV30	NA	TRBJ1-6	CAWSGGLLPGSPLHF	TGTGCCTGGAGTGGGGGCCTCCTCCCGGGTTCACCCCTCCACTTT
NA	TRBV28	NA	TRBJ1-2	CASSLPGAYGYTF	TGTGCCAGCAGTTTACCAGGGGCCTATGGCTACACCTTC
NA	TRBV7-2	NA	TRBJ2-5	CASSSSGPGGETQYF	TGTGCCAGCAGCTCGTCCGGACCGGGGGGCGAGACCCAGTACTTC
NA	TRBV5-1	NA	TRBJ1-5	CASSLLGDTYQPQHF	TGCGCCAGCAGCTTGTTGGGGGACACCTATCAGCCCCAGCATTTT
NA	TRBV3-1/TRBV3-2	TRBD2	TRBJ2-5	CASSSGGQETQYF	TGTGCCAGCAGTAGCGGGGGGCAAGAGACCCAGTACTTC
NA	TRBV6-5	TRBD1	TRBJ1-1	CASRTGGAGTEAFF	TGTGCCAGCAGGACAGGGGGCGCGGGGACTGAAGCTTTCTTT
NA	TRBV7-8	NA	TRBJ1-2	CASSLRGVGGYTF	TGTGCCAGCAGCTTGAGGGGGGTTGGAGGCTACACCTTC
NA	TRBV28	TRBD2	TRBJ2-7	CASSPSGAGYEQYF	TGTGCCAGCAGTCCCAGCGGGGCGGGATACGAGCAGTACTTC